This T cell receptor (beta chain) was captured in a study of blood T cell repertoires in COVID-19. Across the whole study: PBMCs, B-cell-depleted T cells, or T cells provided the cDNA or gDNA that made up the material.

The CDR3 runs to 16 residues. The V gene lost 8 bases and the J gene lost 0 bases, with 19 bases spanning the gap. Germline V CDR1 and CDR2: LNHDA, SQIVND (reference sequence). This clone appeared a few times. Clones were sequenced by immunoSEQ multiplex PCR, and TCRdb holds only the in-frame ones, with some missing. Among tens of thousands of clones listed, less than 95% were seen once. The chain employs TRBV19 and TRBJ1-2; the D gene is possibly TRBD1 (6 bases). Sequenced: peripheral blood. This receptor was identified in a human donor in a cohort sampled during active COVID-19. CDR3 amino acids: CASRTTGTNTNYGYTF. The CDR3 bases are TGTGCCAGTCGGACGACCGGGACAAACACTAACTATGGCTACACCTTC.